This TCR beta chain came from a study of T cell repertoires in aging, cancer and after chemotherapy. Whole-study context: The full dataset contained some 8.7 million TCR reads. Overall study results and limits: Lymphoid organ infiltration in hematological cancer patients may impair thymic emigration or peripheral T cell expansion. Rebound thymic output was suggested by rising median generation probability during chemotherapy in each cancer cohort.

Multiplex touch-down PCR with TRB-A/B primers amplified rearranged V-D-J TRB sequences. TCRdb reanalysed the multiplex PCR reads using MiXCR and keeps one entry per CDR3 protein. The top ten clones hold approximately 9% of a sample with 10,000 to 15,000 distinct CDR3 sequences, around 30% of them seen once. By frequency in the sample, this clonotype is medium-sized. Its antigen is not identified. Peripheral blood genomic DNA, not sorted cells or RNA, was the template. The sequence was collected from a human donor with a blood cancer. The sample was blood.

This CDR3 is CASLHGTGGNQPQHF. CDR3 DNA: TGTGCCAGCCTACACGGGACAGGAGGCAATCAGCCCCAGCATTTT. V gene TRBV6-6 combines with J gene TRBJ1-5; 8 bases line up with TRBD1. Trimming removed 8 bases from V and 2 bases from J; junction bases left unmatched: 8. Per germline, CDR1 MNHNY and CDR2 SVGAGI (reference sequence). This CDR3 comprises 15 residues.